The 6 T cell receptor beta chains below were found in one sample sequenced in a study of T cell responses to AZD1222 COVID-19 vaccine. The protocol was immunoSEQ multiplex PCR, while the TCRdb copy is restricted to in-frame clones and leaves out a portion. Counted here are some 150,000 clones, about nine tenths occurring once; the ten biggest clones make up approximately 1.8%. This material consisted of peripheral blood, taken on day 0 of AZD1222 vaccination. The receptors were gathered from an adult in good health.

This clone was seen only a few times. V usage is TRBV20-1 and J usage is TRBJ1-3; TRBD1 agrees at 9 bases. The V and J ends lost 3 bases and 10 bases, in that order; junction bases with no gene match: 4. This CDR3 has 12 amino acids. Germline-derived CDR1 and CDR2 are DFQATT and SNEGSKA (reference sequence). For the CDR3, the DNA is TGCAGTGCTAGTCAGGGGACAGGGACCATATATTTT. Translation gives CSASQGTGTIYF.

The V and J genes are TRBV24-1 and TRBJ2-2, with 12 positions matching TRBD2. V was pared by 3 bases and J by 1 base, with 5 bases of the junction left unmatched. Germline-derived CDR1 and CDR2 are KGHDR and SFDVKD. The CDR3 is 18 residues long. The CDR3 reads CATSDRTSGTLNTGELFF. The CDR3 coding sequence is TGTGCCACCAGTGATCGGACTAGCGGGACCCTGAACACCGGGGAGCTGTTTTTT.

This clone was seen just once. The rearrangement links TRBV7-2 to TRBJ2-7; unclear D gene. This CDR3 comprises 11 residues. Germline CDR1 and CDR2: SGHTA and FQGNSA. Trimming removed 1 base from V and 12 bases from J, with 10 bases in between. The CDR3 loop reads CASSLDRGMYF. CDR3 DNA: TGTGCCAGCAGCTTAGATCGTGGTATGTACTTC.

This chain joins TRBV10-3 and TRBJ1-1; 8 nucleotides line up with TRBD1. CDR1 ENHRY and CDR2 SYGVKD come from the germline V gene. The V segment lost 5 bases and the J segment 1 base; nucleotides outside the gene matches: 0. The CDR3 is 13 amino acids. The CDR3 DNA reads as TGTGCCATCAGTACAGGGGGGAACACTGAAGCTTTCTTT. The encoded protein is CAISTGGNTEAFF.

The chain links TRBV10-3 to TRBJ2-5; 9 nucleotides align to TRBD1. CDR3 size: 17 residues. CDR1 and CDR2 from the germline V gene are ENHRY and SYGVKD. With 1 base clipped from V and 5 bases from J, the junction kept 11 bases outside the gene matches. The CDR3, as DNA: TGTGCCATCAGTGAGTTCGCCGGGACAGGGATTATCGAGACCCAGTACTTC. Protein product: CAISEFAGTGIIETQYF.

The rearrangement joins TRBV10-3 to TRBJ2-3; D unresolved. Trimming shortened V by 1 base and J by 5 bases, and 10 bases separated the two germline ends. Germline CDR1 ENHRY, CDR2 SYGVKD. The CDR3 has 14 residues. The CDR3 DNA is TGTGCCATCAGTGAGTTGGAAAGAAGAGATACGCAGTATTTT. It encodes CAISELERRDTQYF.